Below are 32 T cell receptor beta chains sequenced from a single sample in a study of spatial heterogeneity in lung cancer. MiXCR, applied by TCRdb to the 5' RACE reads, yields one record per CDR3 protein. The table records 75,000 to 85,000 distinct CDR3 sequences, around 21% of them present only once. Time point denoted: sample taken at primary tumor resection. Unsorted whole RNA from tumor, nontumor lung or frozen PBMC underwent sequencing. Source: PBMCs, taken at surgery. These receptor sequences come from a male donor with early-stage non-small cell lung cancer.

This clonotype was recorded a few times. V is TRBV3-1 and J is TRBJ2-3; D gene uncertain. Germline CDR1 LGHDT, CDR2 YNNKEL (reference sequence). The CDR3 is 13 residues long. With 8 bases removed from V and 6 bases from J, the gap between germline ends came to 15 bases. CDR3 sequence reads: CASASPPADTQYF. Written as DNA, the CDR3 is TGTGCCAGCGCCTCCCCTCCGGCGGATACGCAGTATTTT.

The CDR3 loop is CASSLGQGGKETQYF. The CDR3 DNA sequence: TGTGCCAGCAGTTTAGGGCAGGGGGGGAAAGAGACCCAGTACTTC. The chain links TRBV12-3 or TRBV12-4 to TRBJ2-5; the D gene could be TRBD1 or TRBD2 (7 bases each). This CDR3 has 15 residues. Between the trimmed V and J ends, which lost 1 base and 3 bases, there was a span of 12 bases.

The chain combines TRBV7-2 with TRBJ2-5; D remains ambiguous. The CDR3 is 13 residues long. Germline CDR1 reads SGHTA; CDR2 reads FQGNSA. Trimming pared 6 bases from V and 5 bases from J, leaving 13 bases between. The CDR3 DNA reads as TGTGCCAGCAGTACATCTCCTCGGGAGACCCAGTACTTC. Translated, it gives CASSTSPRETQYF.

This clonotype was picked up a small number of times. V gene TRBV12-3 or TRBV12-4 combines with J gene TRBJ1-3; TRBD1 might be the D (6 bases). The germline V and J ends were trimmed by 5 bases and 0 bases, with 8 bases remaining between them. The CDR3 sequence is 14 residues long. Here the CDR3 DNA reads TGTGCCAGCAGTCAGGGGTCCTCTGGAAACACCATATATTTT. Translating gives CASSQGSSGNTIYF.

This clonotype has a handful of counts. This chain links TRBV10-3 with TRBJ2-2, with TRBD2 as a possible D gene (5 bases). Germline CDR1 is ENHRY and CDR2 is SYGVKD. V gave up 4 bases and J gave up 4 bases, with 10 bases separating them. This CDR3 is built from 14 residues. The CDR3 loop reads CAISGETITGELFF. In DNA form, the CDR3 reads TGTGCCATCAGTGGGGAGACGATCACCGGGGAGCTGTTTTTT.

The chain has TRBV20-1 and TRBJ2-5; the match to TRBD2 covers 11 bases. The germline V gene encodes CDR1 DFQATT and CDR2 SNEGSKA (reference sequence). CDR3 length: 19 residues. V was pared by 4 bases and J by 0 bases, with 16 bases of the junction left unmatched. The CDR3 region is CSATDSGLAATKYQETQYF. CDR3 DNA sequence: TGCAGTGCTACCGATTCGGGACTAGCGGCGACGAAGTACCAAGAGACCCAGTACTTC.

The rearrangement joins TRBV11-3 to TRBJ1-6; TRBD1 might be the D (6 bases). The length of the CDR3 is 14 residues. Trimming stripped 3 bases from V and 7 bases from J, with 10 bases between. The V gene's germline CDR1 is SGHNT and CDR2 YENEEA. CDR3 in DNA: TGTGCCAGCAGCTTCGGACAGTACAATTCACCCCTCCACTTT. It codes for CASSFGQYNSPLHF.

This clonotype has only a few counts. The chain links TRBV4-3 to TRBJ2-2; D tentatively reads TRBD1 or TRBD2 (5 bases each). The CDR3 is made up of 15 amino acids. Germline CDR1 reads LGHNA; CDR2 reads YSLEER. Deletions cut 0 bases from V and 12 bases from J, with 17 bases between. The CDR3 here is CASSQEVGAAEQLFF. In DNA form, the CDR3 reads TGCGCCAGCAGCCAAGAGGTCGGGGCAGCCGAACAGCTGTTTTTT.

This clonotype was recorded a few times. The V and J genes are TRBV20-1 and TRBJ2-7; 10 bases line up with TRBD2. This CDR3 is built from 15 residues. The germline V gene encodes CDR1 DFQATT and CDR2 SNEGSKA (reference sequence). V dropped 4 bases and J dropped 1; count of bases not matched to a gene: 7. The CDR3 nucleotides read TGCAGTGCTAACTTCGGGACTAGCGATTCCTACGAGCAGTACTTC. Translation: CSANFGTSDSYEQYF.

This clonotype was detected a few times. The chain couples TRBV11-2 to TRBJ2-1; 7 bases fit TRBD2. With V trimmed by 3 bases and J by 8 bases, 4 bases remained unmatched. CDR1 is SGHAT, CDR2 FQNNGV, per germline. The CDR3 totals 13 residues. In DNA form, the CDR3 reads TGTGCCAGCAGCTTTGGGGGAGGGGATGAGCAGTTCTTC. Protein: CASSFGGGDEQFF.

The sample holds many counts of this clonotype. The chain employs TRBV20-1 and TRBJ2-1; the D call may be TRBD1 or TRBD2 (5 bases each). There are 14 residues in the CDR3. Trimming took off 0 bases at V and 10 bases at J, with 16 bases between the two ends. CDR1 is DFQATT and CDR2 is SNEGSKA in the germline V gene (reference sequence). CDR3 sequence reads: CSARDPGTPVEQFF. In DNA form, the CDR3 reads TGCAGTGCTAGAGATCCAGGGACCCCAGTGGAGCAGTTCTTC.

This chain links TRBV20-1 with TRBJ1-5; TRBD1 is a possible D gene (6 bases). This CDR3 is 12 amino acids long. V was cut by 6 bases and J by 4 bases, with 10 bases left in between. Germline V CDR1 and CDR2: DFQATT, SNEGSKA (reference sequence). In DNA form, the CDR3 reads TGCAGTGCCTCAGGGGTGAATCAGCCCCAGCATTTT. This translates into CSASGVNQPQHF.

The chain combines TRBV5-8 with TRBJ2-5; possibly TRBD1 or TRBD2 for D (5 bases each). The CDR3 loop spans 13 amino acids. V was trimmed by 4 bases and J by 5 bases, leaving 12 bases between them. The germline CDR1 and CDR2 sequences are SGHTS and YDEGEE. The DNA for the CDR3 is TGTGCCAGCAGCCGACAGCGGTCCGAGACCCAGTACTTC. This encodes CASSRQRSETQYF. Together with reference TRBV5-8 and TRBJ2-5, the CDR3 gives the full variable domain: EAGVTQSPTHLIKTRGQQATLRCSPISGHTSVYWYQQALGLGLQFLLWYDEGEERNRGNFPPRFSGRQFPNYSSELNVNALELEDSALYLCASSRQRSETQYFGPGTRLLVL.

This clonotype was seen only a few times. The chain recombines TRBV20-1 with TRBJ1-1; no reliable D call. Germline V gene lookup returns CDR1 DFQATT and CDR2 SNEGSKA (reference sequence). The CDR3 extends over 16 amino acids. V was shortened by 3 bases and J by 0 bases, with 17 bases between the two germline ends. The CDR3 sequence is CSASSPWAGMNTEAFF. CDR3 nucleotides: TGCAGTGCTAGTTCCCCCTGGGCAGGTATGAACACTGAAGCTTTCTTT.

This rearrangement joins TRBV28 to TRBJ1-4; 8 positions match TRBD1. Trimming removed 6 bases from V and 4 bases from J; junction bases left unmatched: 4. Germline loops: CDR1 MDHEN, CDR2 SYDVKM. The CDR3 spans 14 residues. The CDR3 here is CASSTGGGNEKLFF. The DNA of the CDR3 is TGTGCCAGCAGCACAGGGGGTGGTAATGAAAAACTGTTTTTT.

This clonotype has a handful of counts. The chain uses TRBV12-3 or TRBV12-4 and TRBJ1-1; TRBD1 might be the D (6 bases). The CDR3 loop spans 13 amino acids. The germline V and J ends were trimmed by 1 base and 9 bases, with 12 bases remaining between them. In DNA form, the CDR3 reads TGTGCCAGCAGTTTAGAATCGGGGGGGCAAGCTTTCTTT. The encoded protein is CASSLESGGQAFF.

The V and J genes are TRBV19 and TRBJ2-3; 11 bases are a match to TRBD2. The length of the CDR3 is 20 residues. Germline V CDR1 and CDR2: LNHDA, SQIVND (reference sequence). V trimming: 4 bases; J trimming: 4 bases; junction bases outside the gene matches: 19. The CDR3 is CASSTPLVGTSGLVADTQYF. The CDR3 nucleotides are TGTGCCAGTAGTACCCCCCTAGTTGGGACTAGCGGATTAGTGGCAGATACGCAGTATTTT.

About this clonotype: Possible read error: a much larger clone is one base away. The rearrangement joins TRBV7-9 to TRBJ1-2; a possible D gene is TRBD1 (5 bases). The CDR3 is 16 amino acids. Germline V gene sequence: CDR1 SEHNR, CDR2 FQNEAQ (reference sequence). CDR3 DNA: TGTGCCGGCAGCCGGCAGGGAATTAGTATCGGCTATGGCTACACCTTC. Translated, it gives CAGSRQGISIGYGYTF.

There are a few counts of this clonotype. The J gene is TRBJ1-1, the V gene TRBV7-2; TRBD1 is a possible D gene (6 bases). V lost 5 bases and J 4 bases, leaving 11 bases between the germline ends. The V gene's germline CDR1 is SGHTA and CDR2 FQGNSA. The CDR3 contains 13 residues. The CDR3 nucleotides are TGTGCCAGCAGCACACAGGGAGGCACTGAAGCTTTCTTT. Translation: CASSTQGGTEAFF.

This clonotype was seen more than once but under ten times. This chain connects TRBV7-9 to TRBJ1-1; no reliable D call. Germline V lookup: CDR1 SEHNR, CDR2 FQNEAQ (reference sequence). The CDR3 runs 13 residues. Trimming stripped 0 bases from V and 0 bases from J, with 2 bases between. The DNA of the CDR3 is TGTGCCAGCAGCTTAGCAATGAACACTGAAGCTTTCTTT. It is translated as CASSLAMNTEAFF.

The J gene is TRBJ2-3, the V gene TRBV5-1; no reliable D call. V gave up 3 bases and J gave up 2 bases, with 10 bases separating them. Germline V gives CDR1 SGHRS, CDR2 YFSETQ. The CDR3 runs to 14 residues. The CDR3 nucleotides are TGCGCCAGCAGCTCCGGTGAGGACACAGATACGCAGTATTTT. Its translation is CASSSGEDTDTQYF.

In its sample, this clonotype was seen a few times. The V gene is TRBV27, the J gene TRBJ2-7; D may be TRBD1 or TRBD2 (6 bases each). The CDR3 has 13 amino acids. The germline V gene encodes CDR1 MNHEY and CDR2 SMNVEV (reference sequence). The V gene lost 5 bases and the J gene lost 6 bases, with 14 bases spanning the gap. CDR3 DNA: TGTGCCAGCAGTCATCCTGGGGGGCGCGAGCAGTACTTC. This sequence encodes CASSHPGGREQYF.

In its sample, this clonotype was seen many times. The CDR3 region has the DNA TGTGCCAGCAGCACGCACTCAGGGGCTGGAACTGAAGCTTTCTTT. Amino acids: CASSTHSGAGTEAFF. The chain joins TRBV7-8 to TRBJ1-1, with D possibly matching TRBD1 (6 bases). This CDR3 has 15 amino acids. Deletions cut 5 bases from V and 5 bases from J, with 18 bases between. Germline loops: CDR1 SGHVS, CDR2 FQNEAQ.

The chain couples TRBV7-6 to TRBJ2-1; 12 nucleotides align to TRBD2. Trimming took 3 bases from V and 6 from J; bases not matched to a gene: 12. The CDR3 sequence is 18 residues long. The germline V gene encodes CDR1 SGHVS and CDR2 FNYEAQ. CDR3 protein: CASSFWQLAGGPLNEQFF. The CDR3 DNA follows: TGTGCCAGCAGCTTCTGGCAGCTAGCGGGAGGGCCCCTCAATGAGCAGTTCTTC.

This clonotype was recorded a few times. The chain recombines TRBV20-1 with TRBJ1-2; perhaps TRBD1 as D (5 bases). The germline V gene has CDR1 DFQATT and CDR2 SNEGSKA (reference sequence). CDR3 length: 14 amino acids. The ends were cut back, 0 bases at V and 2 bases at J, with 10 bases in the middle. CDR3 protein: CSARDIRQNYGYTF. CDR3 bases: TGCAGTGCTAGAGATATCCGACAGAACTATGGCTACACCTTC.

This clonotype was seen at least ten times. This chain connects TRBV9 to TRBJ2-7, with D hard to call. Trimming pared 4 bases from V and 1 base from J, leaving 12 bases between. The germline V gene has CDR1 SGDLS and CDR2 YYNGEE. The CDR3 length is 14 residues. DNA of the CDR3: TGTGCCAGCAGCCCCCAAGGTCTGTCCTACGAGCAGTACTTC. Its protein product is CASSPQGLSYEQYF.

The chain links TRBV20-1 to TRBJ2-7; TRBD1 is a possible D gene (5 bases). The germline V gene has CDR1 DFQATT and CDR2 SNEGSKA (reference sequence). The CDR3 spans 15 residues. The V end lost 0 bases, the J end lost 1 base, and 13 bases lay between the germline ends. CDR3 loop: CSARDSGQASYEQYF. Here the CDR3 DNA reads TGCAGTGCTAGAGATTCAGGGCAGGCTTCCTACGAGCAGTACTTC.

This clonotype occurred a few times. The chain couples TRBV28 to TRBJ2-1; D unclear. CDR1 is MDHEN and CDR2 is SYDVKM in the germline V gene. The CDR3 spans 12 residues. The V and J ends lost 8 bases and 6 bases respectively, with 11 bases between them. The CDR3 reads CASVTVGNEQFF. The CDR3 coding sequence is TGTGCCAGCGTTACGGTGGGCAATGAGCAGTTCTTC.

CDR3 sequence: CASSVGTMNTEAFF. The CDR3 DNA is TGTGCCAGCAGCGTAGGAACAATGAACACTGAAGCTTTCTTT. V is TRBV9 and J is TRBJ1-1; D is unresolved. Trimming took off 0 bases at V and 0 bases at J, with 6 bases between the two ends. CDR1 is SGDLS and CDR2 is YYNGEE in the germline V gene. This CDR3 has 14 residues.

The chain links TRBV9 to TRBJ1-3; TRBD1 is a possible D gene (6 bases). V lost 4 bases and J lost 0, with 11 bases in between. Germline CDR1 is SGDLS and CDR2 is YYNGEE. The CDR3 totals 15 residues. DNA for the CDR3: TGTGCCAGCAGCCGGGACACGGACTCTGGAAACACCATATATTTT. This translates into CASSRDTDSGNTIYF.

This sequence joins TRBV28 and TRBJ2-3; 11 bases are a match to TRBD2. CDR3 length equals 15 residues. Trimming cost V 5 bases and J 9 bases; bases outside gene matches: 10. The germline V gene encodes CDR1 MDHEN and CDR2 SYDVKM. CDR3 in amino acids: CASSPTRIAGGTQYF. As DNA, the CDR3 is TGTGCCAGCAGTCCAACCAGAATAGCGGGAGGGACGCAGTATTTT.

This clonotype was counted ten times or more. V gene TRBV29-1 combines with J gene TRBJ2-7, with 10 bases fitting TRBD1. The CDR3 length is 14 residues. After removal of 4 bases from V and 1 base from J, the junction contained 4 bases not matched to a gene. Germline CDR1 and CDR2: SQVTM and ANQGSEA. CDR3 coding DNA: TGCAGCGTTGTAGGGGACAGGGGTTCCTACGAGCAGTACTTC. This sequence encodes CSVVGDRGSYEQYF.